Listed below are T cell receptor beta chains from one sample, sequenced in a study of cytomegalovirus exposure and HLA in healthy donors. TCRdb's table, derived via immunoSEQ multiplex PCR, lists solely in-frame clones and lacks some. The sample has about 190,000 clones; about four fifths are singletons. Sequencing input: PBMCs. The receptors stem from a man under 40 in good health and CMV-seropositive. Each CDR3 is given with its conserved first and last residue. A D gene is named only where the DNA matches it firmly. Clone size is stated in some rows and not others, as once, few, many or a class when expanded.

j_gene | d_gene | v_gene | abundance | CDR3nt | CDR3aa
TRBJ1-6 | TRBD1 | TRBV30 | - | TGTGCCTGGAGCCCCCCCTGGGACAGGTATAATTCACCCCTCCACTTT | CAWSPPWDRYNSPLHF
TRBJ1-1 | - | TRBV4-3 | - | TGCGCCAGCAGGCCTACAGGGAGCACTGAAGCTTTCTTT | CASRPTGSTEAFF
TRBJ1-5 | TRBD1 | TRBV7-2 | once | TGTGCCAGCAGCGGGACAGCCGATTTTGTCAATCAGCCCCAGCATTTT | CASSGTADFVNQPQHF
TRBJ1-1 | - | TRBV18 | few | TGTGCCAGCTCATTACGGACCCAGAGGGACACTGAAGCTTTCTTT | CASSLRTQRDTEAFF
TRBJ2-3 | - | TRBV15 | - | TGTGCCACCAGCAGAGATCTGGGGGGATTCGTAGATACGCAGTATTTT | CATSRDLGGFVDTQYF
TRBJ2-5 | TRBD2 | TRBV11-3 | few | TGTGCCAGCAGCTTAGGAGGGGCTTCCGGCGGGAGAGAGACCCAGTACTTC | CASSLGGASGGRETQYF
TRBJ1-3 | - | TRBV18 | - | TGTGCCAGCTCACCGCAGGGGATTCCTGGAAACACCATATATTTT | CASSPQGIPGNTIYF
TRBJ1-5 | - | TRBV7-2 | - | TGTGCCAGCAGCGCTCTAGGGCCCCAGCATTTT | CASSALGPQHF
TRBJ2-7 | TRBD2 | TRBV19 | - | TGTGCCAGTAGCTTAGTCCCCCGGACTAGGACTAACGACGAGCAGTACTTC | CASSLVPRTRTNDEQYF
TRBJ1-6 | - | TRBV11-2 | - | TGTGCCAGCAGCTTAACGGGGGATTCACCCCTCCACTTT | CASSLTGDSPLHF
TRBJ2-5 | TRBD1 | TRBV28 | - | TGTGCCAGCAGCTCGACAGGGTACCAAGAGACCCAGTACTTC | CASSSTGYQETQYF
TRBJ1-1 | TRBD1 | TRBV5-5 | - | TGTGCCAGCAGCCCCGGTGGGGACAGGGGTCGCACTGAAGCTTTCTTT | CASSPGGDRGRTEAFF
TRBJ2-1 | - | TRBV5-1 | - | TGCGCCAGCAGCCTATTTCCGGGGTACAATGAGCAGTTCTTC | CASSLFPGYNEQFF
TRBJ2-7 | TRBD2 | TRBV2 | - | TGTGCCAGCAGCCGGACTAGCGGGAGCTACGAGCAGTACTTC | CASSRTSGSYEQYF
TRBJ2-1 | TRBD2 | TRBV30 | few | TGTGCCTGGAGTGTACGGGTAGCGGGGGGCTTTAATGAGCAGTTCTTC | CAWSVRVAGGFNEQFF
TRBJ2-7 | TRBD2 | TRBV9 | - | TGTGCCAGCAGCGCGGGGGGTAGCTCCTACGAGCAGTACTTC | CASSAGGSSYEQYF
TRBJ2-1 | TRBD1 | TRBV15 | - | TGTGCCACCAGCAGAGAAAGGACAGGGCGGAATGAGCAGTTCTTC | CATSRERTGRNEQFF
TRBJ2-7 | - | TRBV18 | - | TGTGCCAGCTCACCCCAGGGTTCCTACGAGCAGTACTTC | CASSPQGSYEQYF
TRBJ1-3 | - | TRBV7-2 | - | TGTGCCAGCAGCTCCCCTCTACCAGGAAACACCATATATTTT | CASSSPLPGNTIYF
TRBJ2-7 | TRBD1 | TRBV28 | - | TGTGCCAGTGGTCAGGGGGACTCCTACGAGCAGTACTTC | CASGQGDSYEQYF
TRBJ2-7 | TRBD2 | TRBV15 | - | TGTGCCACCAGCAGAGATGAGGCGGGAGGGGCCTACGAGCAGTACTTC | CATSRDEAGGAYEQYF
TRBJ2-4 | - | TRBV27 | - | TGTGCCAGTGGGGGACCCAGGGGTAGCATTCAGTACTTC | CASGGPRGSIQYF
TRBJ2-5 | TRBD2 | TRBV7-9 | few | TGTGCCAGCAGCTTAGCACTAGCGGGAGTCCCCAAATCACAAGAGACCCAGTACTTC | CASSLALAGVPKSQETQYF
TRBJ1-2 | - | TRBV2 | once | TGTGCCAGCATAAGTAGCCCGGACAGAACTAACTATGGCTACACCTTC | CASISSPDRTNYGYTF
TRBJ2-7 | - | TRBV7-9 | - | TGTGCCAGCAGCCCTGAGGGTCTCCATCCAGAGCAGTACTTC | CASSPEGLHPEQYF
TRBJ1-2 | - | TRBV29-1 | - | TGCAGCACCGAACAGAGTTCCGATTATGGCTACACCTTC | CSTEQSSDYGYTF
TRBJ1-1 | - | TRBV14 | - | TGTGCCAGCAGCCAAGAAAACAGGGTGTCGAACACTGAAGCTTTCTTT | CASSQENRVSNTEAFF
TRBJ2-7 | TRBD1 | TRBV15 | - | TGTGCCACCAGCAGACCAGGGGGCACCTACGAGCAGTACTTC | CATSRPGGTYEQYF
TRBJ2-2 | - | TRBV5-1 | - | TGCGCCAGCAGCTTCTACACCGGGGAGCTGTTTTTT | CASSFYTGELFF
TRBJ2-2 | - | TRBV10-3 | - | TGTGCCATCAGTGAGTCGCGGGTGCGGGGCACCGGGGAGCTGTTTTTT | CAISESRVRGTGELFF
TRBJ2-1 | TRBD2 | TRBV30 | few | TGTGCCTGGAGTTCAACTAGCGGGAGCTGGTACAATGAGCAGTTCTTC | CAWSSTSGSWYNEQFF
TRBJ1-5 | - | TRBV7-9 | once | TGTGCCAGCAGTCTACAGGAAAATCAGCCCCAGCATTTT | CASSLQENQPQHF
TRBJ1-1 | TRBD1 | TRBV6-6 | - | TGTGCCAGCAGTTACTCGAATACAGGGGGGGCCACTGAAGCTTTCTTT | CASSYSNTGGATEAFF
TRBJ2-3 | - | TRBV15 | few | TGTGCCACCAGCAGAGATAACGGGGTTGCAGATACGCAGTATTTT | CATSRDNGVADTQYF
TRBJ1-5 | - | TRBV20-1 | once | TGCAGTTGGGGGGGCAATCAGCCCCAGCATTTT | CSWGGNQPQHF
TRBJ2-3 | - | TRBV7-2 | once | TGTGCCAGCAGCTCCGCTAACGAGGATACGCAGTATTTT | CASSSANEDTQYF
TRBJ1-1 | - | TRBV4-3 | few | TGCGCCAGCAGCCCTACTGCTGCGGCTGAAGCTTTCTTT | CASSPTAAAEAFF
TRBJ2-7 | TRBD2 | TRBV7-2 | - | TGTGCCAGCACACGGACTAGCGGCCCCTACGAGCAGTACTTC | CASTRTSGPYEQYF
TRBJ1-1 | - | TRBV19 | few | TGTGCCAGTAGCCCCTACAGGGAGAACACTGAAGCTTTCTTT | CASSPYRENTEAFF